The rows below give T cell receptor beta chains drawn from one sample of a study of glioma-infiltrating T cells after dendritic cell vaccination. Some clones are missing from TCRdb's copy, which holds only in-frame ones; the method was immunoSEQ multiplex PCR. The sample holds roughly 60,000 clones, around nine tenths seen once. The sequencing here drew on blood, taken after dendritic cell vaccination. These receptors were taken from a human donor with glioblastoma. Each CDR3 is given with its conserved first and last residue. The order of the fields is J gene, D gene, clone size, V gene, CDR3 DNA, CDR3 protein. D genes are given only for firm matches. Where a row states a size, it is once, few, many or the class of an expanded clone; other rows omit it.

J gene: TRBJ2-3; D gene: .; clone size: .; V gene: TRBV10-3; CDR3 DNA: TGTGCCATCAGTGAGTCATACGGGCAGCGGGATACGCAGTATTTT; CDR3 protein: CAISESYGQRDTQYF
J gene: TRBJ2-1; D gene: TRBD1; clone size: .; V gene: TRBV9; CDR3 DNA: TGTGCCAGCAGCGTATATACGACAGGGGCGGCCAATGAGCAGTTCTTC; CDR3 protein: CASSVYTTGAANEQFF
J gene: TRBJ1-2; D gene: .; clone size: few; V gene: TRBV11-2; CDR3 DNA: TGTGCCAGCAGCCGCACGGGTAACTATGGCTACACCTTC; CDR3 protein: CASSRTGNYGYTF
J gene: TRBJ2-7; D gene: TRBD1; clone size: .; V gene: TRBV18; CDR3 DNA: TGTGCCAGCTTCCGACAGGGGTCCAACGAGCAGTACTTC; CDR3 protein: CASFRQGSNEQYF
J gene: TRBJ2-5; D gene: TRBD2; clone size: .; V gene: TRBV5-4; CDR3 DNA: TGTGCCAGCAGCAGGACTAGCGTGGTTGAAGAGACCCAGTACTTC; CDR3 protein: CASSRTSVVEETQYF
J gene: TRBJ2-1; D gene: .; clone size: once; V gene: TRBV5-4; CDR3 DNA: TGTGCCAGCAGCTTGGGACTGGCCCCCCATGAGCAGTTCTTC; CDR3 protein: CASSLGLAPHEQFF
J gene: TRBJ1-1; D gene: TRBD1; clone size: .; V gene: TRBV10-3; CDR3 DNA: TGTGCCATCAGCCGGGGACAGGGGGGGAACACTGAAGCTTTCTTT; CDR3 protein: CAISRGQGGNTEAFF
J gene: TRBJ2-3; D gene: .; clone size: few; V gene: TRBV11-3; CDR3 DNA: TGTGCCAGCAGCCGAGGCCTGGGTACGCAGTATTTT; CDR3 protein: CASSRGLGTQYF
J gene: TRBJ1-4; D gene: TRBD1; clone size: .; V gene: TRBV19; CDR3 DNA: TGTGCCAGTACTAAAGGGACAGGCTACACCGGGGGGAATGAAAAACTGTTTTTT; CDR3 protein: CASTKGTGYTGGNEKLFF
J gene: TRBJ1-4; D gene: TRBD1; clone size: .; V gene: TRBV7-9; CDR3 DNA: TGTGCCAGCAGCTCCCGACAGGGGGCACGGGAAAAACTGTTTTTT; CDR3 protein: CASSSRQGAREKLFF
J gene: TRBJ1-1; D gene: TRBD1; clone size: .; V gene: TRBV9; CDR3 DNA: TGTGCCAGCAGCGGTGAGGGGGCTCGGTACACTGAAGCTTTCTTT; CDR3 protein: CASSGEGARYTEAFF
J gene: TRBJ2-1; D gene: .; clone size: .; V gene: TRBV19; CDR3 DNA: TGTGCCAGTAGTATCGGCGGAACCAGCCTCAATGAGCAGTTCTTC; CDR3 protein: CASSIGGTSLNEQFF
J gene: TRBJ1-1; D gene: TRBD1; clone size: .; V gene: TRBV27; CDR3 DNA: TGTGCCAGCAGTCCCGGGACAGGGGCGTCGACTGAAGCTTTCTTT; CDR3 protein: CASSPGTGASTEAFF
J gene: TRBJ1-6; D gene: .; clone size: .; V gene: TRBV19; CDR3 DNA: TGTGCCAGTAGTATAGGAGAACCGAGTAATTCACCCCTCCACTTT; CDR3 protein: CASSIGEPSNSPLHF
J gene: TRBJ2-5; D gene: TRBD1; clone size: .; V gene: TRBV18; CDR3 DNA: TGTGCCAGCTCACCACGTACGGGACAGCAGAAAGAGACCCAGTACTTC; CDR3 protein: CASSPRTGQQKETQYF
J gene: TRBJ2-7; D gene: TRBD2; clone size: .; V gene: TRBV30; CDR3 DNA: TGTGCCTGGAGTGTGGGGACTAGCGGGGTCTACGAGCAGTACTTC; CDR3 protein: CAWSVGTSGVYEQYF
J gene: TRBJ2-5; D gene: .; clone size: .; V gene: TRBV30; CDR3 DNA: TGTGCCGGGGCCCCAAGGGGCCAAGAGACCCAGTACTTC; CDR3 protein: CAGAPRGQETQYF
J gene: TRBJ2-4; D gene: TRBD1; clone size: .; V gene: TRBV4-3; CDR3 DNA: TGCGCCAGCAGCCAAGGCCGGGACAGAAAAAACATTCAGTACTTC; CDR3 protein: CASSQGRDRKNIQYF
J gene: TRBJ2-5; D gene: .; clone size: .; V gene: TRBV2; CDR3 DNA: TGTGCCAGCAGTGTGGAAGGGGGATATGGCGAGACCCAGTACTTC; CDR3 protein: CASSVEGGYGETQYF
J gene: TRBJ1-1; D gene: TRBD1; clone size: .; V gene: TRBV11-2; CDR3 DNA: TGTGCCAGCAGCTTGGACAGGGCGAACACTGAAGCTTTCTTT; CDR3 protein: CASSLDRANTEAFF
J gene: TRBJ2-7; D gene: TRBD1; clone size: .; V gene: TRBV7-9; CDR3 DNA: TGTGCCAGCAGCCTCACTAGGCCGACAGGGAACGAGCAGTACTTC; CDR3 protein: CASSLTRPTGNEQYF
J gene: TRBJ1-6; D gene: .; clone size: .; V gene: TRBV7-6; CDR3 DNA: TGTGCCAGCAGCTCCGCGGATTCACCCCTCCACTTT; CDR3 protein: CASSSADSPLHF
J gene: TRBJ2-2; D gene: TRBD1; clone size: .; V gene: TRBV5-4; CDR3 DNA: TGTGCCAGCAGCCCGGTTAGGGGGCAAGATACCGGGGAGCTGTTTTTT; CDR3 protein: CASSPVRGQDTGELFF
J gene: TRBJ2-7; D gene: TRBD1; clone size: .; V gene: TRBV5-4; CDR3 DNA: TGTGCCAGCAGCTTGGGGTCAGGGGGTTGGGAGGAGCAGTACTTC; CDR3 protein: CASSLGSGGWEEQYF
J gene: TRBJ2-5; D gene: TRBD1; clone size: .; V gene: TRBV7-9; CDR3 DNA: TGTGCCAGCAGCCAACGCCGGGACAGAATTTACTTC; CDR3 protein: CASSQRRDRIYF
J gene: TRBJ1-4; D gene: TRBD1; clone size: .; V gene: TRBV13; CDR3 DNA: TGTGCCAGCAGCCCCGCCCGGGACAGGGGAAGTGTTGAAAAACTGTTTTTT; CDR3 protein: CASSPARDRGSVEKLFF
J gene: TRBJ1-1; D gene: .; clone size: .; V gene: TRBV5-4; CDR3 DNA: TGTGCCAGCAGCCCGCGACAGGCTATGAACACTGAAGCTTTCTTT; CDR3 protein: CASSPRQAMNTEAFF
J gene: TRBJ1-4; D gene: .; clone size: .; V gene: TRBV5-6; CDR3 DNA: TGTGCCAGCACAAGACGGAGCACCGATGAAAAACTGTTTTTT; CDR3 protein: CASTRRSTDEKLFF
J gene: TRBJ2-2; D gene: .; clone size: .; V gene: TRBV7-3; CDR3 DNA: TGTGCCAGCAGCGTTCGACCGCGGGGCACCGGGGAGCTGTTTTTT; CDR3 protein: CASSVRPRGTGELFF
J gene: TRBJ2-7; D gene: TRBD2; clone size: .; V gene: TRBV30; CDR3 DNA: TGTGCCTGGAGTGTAGATAAGGAGCGGGAGTGGCCGATAAGCTCCTACGAGCAGTACTTC; CDR3 protein: CAWSVDKEREWPISSYEQYF
J gene: TRBJ2-3; D gene: TRBD2; clone size: .; V gene: TRBV11-3; CDR3 DNA: TGTGCCAGCAGCTTATCACTAGCGGGAGTTTCGACAGATACGCAGTATTTT; CDR3 protein: CASSLSLAGVSTDTQYF
J gene: TRBJ2-1; D gene: TRBD2; clone size: .; V gene: TRBV11-2; CDR3 DNA: TGTGCCAGCAGCTTAGGGGCCCCGGGGGGGAATGAGCAGTTCTTC; CDR3 protein: CASSLGAPGGNEQFF
J gene: TRBJ2-7; D gene: TRBD2; clone size: .; V gene: TRBV7-2; CDR3 DNA: TGTGCCAGCAGCTTTTCGATTAGCGGGAGGAGCCAGTCCTACGAGCAGTACTTC; CDR3 protein: CASSFSISGRSQSYEQYF
J gene: TRBJ2-3; D gene: TRBD1; clone size: once; V gene: TRBV10-3; CDR3 DNA: TGTGCCATCAGTGGGGACAGGGGGCGTACAGATACGCAGTATTTT; CDR3 protein: CAISGDRGRTDTQYF
J gene: TRBJ2-7; D gene: TRBD2; clone size: .; V gene: TRBV2; CDR3 DNA: TGTGCCAGCAGTGCGGGGGGAAGAAACGAGCAGTACTTC; CDR3 protein: CASSAGGRNEQYF